This T cell receptor beta chain was recorded in a study of cytomegalovirus exposure and HLA in healthy donors. Study-wide results and caveats: Across donors, presence/absence analyses took sequencing depth to be roughly uniform. A later analysis, which compared TCR beta chains of equal frequency, found the HLA-associated ones more clonally expanded.

At collection, donors were nominally healthy, but unrecorded immune exposures were probable. The CDR3 runs to 14 residues. Looked up from germline, CDR1 is SEHNR and CDR2 is FQNEAQ (reference sequence). V was clipped by 3 bases and J by 4 bases, with 12 bases between them. PCR employed 60 Vbeta and 13 Jbeta primers. Clones were read by immunoSEQ multiplex PCR, and TCRdb kept only the in-frame ones, dropping some. Among under 150,000 clones listed, 75% to 85% were seen once. In the case of this clone: Its cognate antigen is unknown.

This receptor was taken from a woman between 40 and 55 years old in good health and CMV-seronegative. Sequencing used PBMCs. The chain links TRBV7-9 to TRBJ1-2; D remains ambiguous. CDR3 sequence reads: CASSLGGVLYGYTF. CDR3 sequence (DNA): TGTGCCAGCAGCTTGGGCGGGGTCCTCTATGGCTACACCTTC. Looking up the rest from reference TRBV7-9 and TRBJ1-2 gives the full variable domain: DTGVSQNPRHKITKRGQNVTFRCDPISEHNRLYWYRQTLGQGPEFLTYFQNEAQLEKSRLLSDRFSAERPKGSFSTLEIQRTEQGDSAMYLCASSLGGVLYGYTFGSGTRLTVV.